Listed below are T cell receptor beta chains from one sample, sequenced in a study of PD-1 blockade in classical Hodgkin lymphoma. Assay used: immunoSEQ multiplex PCR; TCRdb lists only in-frame clones, some missing. Seen here are under 15,000 clones, roughly 84% observed once, and the top ten hold about 26%. This specimen was peripheral blood mononuclear cells (PBMCs), taken at baseline. These receptor sequences come from a human donor with classical Hodgkin lymphoma. The CDR3 runs from the conserved cysteine through the conserved F or W. Each record gives: V gene, J gene, clone size, D gene, CDR3 DNA, CDR3 protein. A D gene is named only where the DNA matches it firmly. Clone size, where shown, is once, few, many, or a class for clones that have expanded.

>TRBV6-5|TRBJ2-1|NA|TRBD1
TGTGCCAGCAGTTACGGACAGGGGTACAATGAGCAGTTCTTC
CASSYGQGYNEQFF
>TRBV2|TRBJ1-4|NA|NA
TGTGCCAGCAGGCGCGACGCAACTAATGAAAAACTGTTTTTT
CASRRDATNEKLFF
>TRBV30|TRBJ1-2|NA|NA
TGTGCCTGGAGCAGTTTAGGCCCTAACTATGGCTACACCTTC
CAWSSLGPNYGYTF
>TRBV11-3|TRBJ2-1|few|NA
TGTGCCAGCAGCGAATCTCACGGCGTAGAGCAGTTCTTC
CASSESHGVEQFF
>TRBV5-1|TRBJ1-1|NA|TRBD1
TGCGCCAGCAGCTTGGGGACAGGGGGCTCGTGGGAAGCTTTCTTT
CASSLGTGGSWEAFF
>TRBV6-6|TRBJ1-5|NA|NA
TGTGCCAGCAGTCCAACAGCGACAGGAAATCAGCCCCAGCATTTT
CASSPTATGNQPQHF
>TRBV4-3|TRBJ2-1|NA|TRBD2
TGCGCCAGCAGCCAAGATGCTAGCGGGAGTTGGTACAATGAGCAGTTCTTC
CASSQDASGSWYNEQFF
>TRBV6-5|TRBJ1-3|NA|NA
TGTGCCAGCAGTTACGGACAGAGCTCTGGAAACACCATATATTTT
CASSYGQSSGNTIYF
>TRBV19|TRBJ2-1|NA|NA
TGTGCCAGTAGTATGGGGACACGAGATGAGCAGTTCTTC
CASSMGTRDEQFF
>TRBV12-5|TRBJ2-7|NA|TRBD2
TGTGCTAGTGGTCCCGGTCGCGTCGGGACTAGGTCCCACGAGCAGTACTTC
CASGPGRVGTRSHEQYF
>TRBV30|TRBJ2-1|NA|NA
TGTGCCTGGAGTAGAGGCAATGAGCAGTTCTTC
CAWSRGNEQFF
>TRBV7-9|TRBJ1-3|once|NA
TGTGCCAGCAGCTTAGGAGGAAACACCATATATTTT
CASSLGGNTIYF
>TRBV7-2|TRBJ1-2|NA|NA
TGTGCCAGCACCCCTAGTTTTGGTCTTTATGGCTACACCTTC
CASTPSFGLYGYTF
>TRBV5-6|TRBJ1-1|NA|NA
TGTGCCAGCAGCTTAAGGGGCGGGGGCGCTGAAGCTTTCTTT
CASSLRGGGAEAFF
>TRBV9|TRBJ2-2|few|NA
TGTGCCAGCAGCCCGACAGTTACTGGGGAGCTGTTTTTT
CASSPTVTGELFF
>TRBV5-1|TRBJ2-5|NA|NA
TGCGCCAGCAGCTTAGGACCCAACTTGGTGCAAGAGACCCAGTACTTC
CASSLGPNLVQETQYF
>TRBV7-2|TRBJ1-3|once|NA
TGTGCCAGCAGCTTAGCCGGAGAGGGCTCTGGAAACACCATATATTTT
CASSLAGEGSGNTIYF
>TRBV11-3|TRBJ1-4|NA|NA
TGTGCCAGCAGCTTAGAGGCAGGGGATGAAAAACTGTTTTTT
CASSLEAGDEKLFF
>TRBV29-1|TRBJ1-2|NA|NA
TGCAGCGTTGAGAAGCCGGCGACAGCAGGTGGCTACACCTTC
CSVEKPATAGGYTF
>TRBV4-3|TRBJ2-5|NA|NA
TGCGCCAGCAGCCAAGACAGGGTCCAAGAGACCCAGTACTTC
CASSQDRVQETQYF
>TRBV6-1|TRBJ1-3|NA|TRBD1
TGTGCCAGCAGTGGACAGGGGGCTGGTGGAAACACCATATATTTT
CASSGQGAGGNTIYF
>TRBV7-9|TRBJ2-3|NA|NA
TGTGCCAGCAGCTCTACCGCGGACGGAACCCAGTATTTT
CASSSTADGTQYF
>TRBV7-8|TRBJ2-6|NA|TRBD2
TGTGCCAGCAGTCCCCAGACTAGCGGGATTATCTCTGGGGCCAACGTCCTGACTTTC
CASSPQTSGIISGANVLTF
>TRBV29-1|TRBJ1-1|NA|TRBD1
TGCAGCGTCGGGGGGACAGGGGGAACTGAAGCTTTCTTT
CSVGGTGGTEAFF
>TRBV7-6|TRBJ2-6|NA|NA
TGTGCCAGCAGCTTATATATGGGGGTGTCGACTGGGGCCAACGTCCTGACTTTC
CASSLYMGVSTGANVLTF
>TRBV4-3|TRBJ2-5|NA|NA
TGCGCCAGCAGCCAAGATCTGCGGGGGCGGGAGACCCAGTACTTC
CASSQDLRGRETQYF
>TRBV30|TRBJ2-7|NA|NA
TGTGCCTGGAGCCCCGGATGGTACGAGCAGTACTTC
CAWSPGWYEQYF
>TRBV19|TRBJ2-4|NA|NA
TGTGCCAGTAGTGCCCCCCTCAGGGGCCCCAAAAACATTCAGTACTTC
CASSAPLRGPKNIQYF
>TRBV7-7|TRBJ2-5|NA|NA
TGTGCTAGCAGCTTAGGGGCAGTGGAGACCCAGTACTTC
CASSLGAVETQYF
>TRBV4-3|TRBJ1-2|NA|NA
TGCGCCAGCAGCCAAGGCCACTATGGCTACACCTTC
CASSQGHYGYTF
>TRBV7-2|TRBJ1-2|NA|TRBD1
TGTGCCAGCAGCTTAGTAAAAGGGACAGGGGGCTACTATGGCTACACCTTC
CASSLVKGTGGYYGYTF
>TRBV4-1|TRBJ1-5|few|NA
TGCGCCAGCAGCGGCGGGGGCTCAGTCAGGCCCCAGCATTTT
CASSGGGSVRPQHF
>TRBV13|TRBJ2-2|NA|NA
TGTGCCAGCAGCTTATGGGTTAACACCGGGGAGCTGTTTTTT
CASSLWVNTGELFF
>TRBV11-3|TRBJ2-3|NA|TRBD1
TGTGCCAGCAGCCAGCACAGGGGCTCAGATACGCAGTATTTT
CASSQHRGSDTQYF
>TRBV28|TRBJ1-2|NA|NA
TGTGCCAGCAGTTTTAGGGTCAGGGCGGGCTACACCTTC
CASSFRVRAGYTF
>TRBV5-1|TRBJ1-4|NA|NA
TGCGCCAGCAGCCTTTGGACGGCGGGCGAAAAACTGTTTTTT
CASSLWTAGEKLFF
>TRBV6-1|TRBJ1-3|NA|NA
TGTGCCAGCAGTGAAGAGGAGGGCTCTGGAAACACCATATATTTT
CASSEEEGSGNTIYF
>TRBV10-2|TRBJ1-3|NA|NA
TGCGCCAGCATCGATACCAGGAGCTCTGGAAACACCATATATTTT
CASIDTRSSGNTIYF